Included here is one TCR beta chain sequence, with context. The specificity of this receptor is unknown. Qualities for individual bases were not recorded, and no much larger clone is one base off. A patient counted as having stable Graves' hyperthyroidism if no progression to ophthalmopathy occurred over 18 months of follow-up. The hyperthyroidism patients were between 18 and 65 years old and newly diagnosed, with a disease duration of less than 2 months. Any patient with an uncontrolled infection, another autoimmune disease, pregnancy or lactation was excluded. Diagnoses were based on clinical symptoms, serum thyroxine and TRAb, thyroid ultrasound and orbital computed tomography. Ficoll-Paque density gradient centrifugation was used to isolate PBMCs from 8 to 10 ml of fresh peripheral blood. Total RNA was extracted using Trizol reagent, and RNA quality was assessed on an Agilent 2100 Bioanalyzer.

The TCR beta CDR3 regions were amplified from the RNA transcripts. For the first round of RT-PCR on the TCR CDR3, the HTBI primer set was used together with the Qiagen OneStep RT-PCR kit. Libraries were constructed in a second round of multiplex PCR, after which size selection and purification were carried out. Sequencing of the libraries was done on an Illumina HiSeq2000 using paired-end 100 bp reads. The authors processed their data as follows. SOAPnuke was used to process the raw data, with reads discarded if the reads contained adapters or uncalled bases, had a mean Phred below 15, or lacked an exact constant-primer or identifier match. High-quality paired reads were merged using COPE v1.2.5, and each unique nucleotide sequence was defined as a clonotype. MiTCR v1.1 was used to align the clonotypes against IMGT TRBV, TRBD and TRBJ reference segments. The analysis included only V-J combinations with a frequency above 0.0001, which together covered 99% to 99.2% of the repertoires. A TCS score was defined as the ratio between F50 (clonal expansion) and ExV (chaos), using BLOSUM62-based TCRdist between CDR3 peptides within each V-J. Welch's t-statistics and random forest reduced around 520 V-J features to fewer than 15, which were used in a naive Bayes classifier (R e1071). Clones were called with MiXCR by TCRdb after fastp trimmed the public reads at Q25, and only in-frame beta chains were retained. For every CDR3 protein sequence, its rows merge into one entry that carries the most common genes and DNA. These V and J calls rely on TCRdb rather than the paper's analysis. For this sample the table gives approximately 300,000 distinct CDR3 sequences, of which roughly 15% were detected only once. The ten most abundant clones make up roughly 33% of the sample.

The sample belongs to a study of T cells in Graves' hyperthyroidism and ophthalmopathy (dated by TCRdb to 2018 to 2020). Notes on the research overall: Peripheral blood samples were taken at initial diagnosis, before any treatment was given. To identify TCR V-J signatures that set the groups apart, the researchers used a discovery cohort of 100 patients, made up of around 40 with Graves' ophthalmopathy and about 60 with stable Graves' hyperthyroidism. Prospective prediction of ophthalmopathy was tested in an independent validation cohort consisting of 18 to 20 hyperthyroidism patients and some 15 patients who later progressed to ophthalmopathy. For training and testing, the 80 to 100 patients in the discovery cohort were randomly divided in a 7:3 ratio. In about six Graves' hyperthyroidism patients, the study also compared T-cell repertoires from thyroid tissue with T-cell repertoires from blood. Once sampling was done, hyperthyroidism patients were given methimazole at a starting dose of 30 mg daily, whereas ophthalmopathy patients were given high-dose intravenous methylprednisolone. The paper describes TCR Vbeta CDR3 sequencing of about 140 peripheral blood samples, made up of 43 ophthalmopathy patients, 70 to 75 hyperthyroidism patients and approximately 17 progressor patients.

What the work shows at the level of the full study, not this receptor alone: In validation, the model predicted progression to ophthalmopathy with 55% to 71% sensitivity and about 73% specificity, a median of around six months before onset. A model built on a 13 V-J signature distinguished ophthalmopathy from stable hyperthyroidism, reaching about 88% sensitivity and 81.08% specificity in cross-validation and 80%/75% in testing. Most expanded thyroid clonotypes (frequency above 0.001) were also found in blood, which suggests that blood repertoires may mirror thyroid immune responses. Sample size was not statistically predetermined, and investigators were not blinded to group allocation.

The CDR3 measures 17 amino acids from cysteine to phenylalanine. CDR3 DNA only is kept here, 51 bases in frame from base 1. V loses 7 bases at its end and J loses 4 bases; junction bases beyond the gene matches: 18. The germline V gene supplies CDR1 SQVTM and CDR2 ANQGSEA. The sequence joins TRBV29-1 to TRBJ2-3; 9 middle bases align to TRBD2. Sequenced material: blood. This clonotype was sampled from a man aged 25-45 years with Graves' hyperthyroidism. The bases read TGCAGCGCGGGAGCAGGGCTAGCGGGAATCAGGGCAGATACGCAGTATTTT. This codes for CSAGAGLAGIRADTQYF.